These T cell receptor beta chains were read from a single sample in a study of human T cells and chemical hapten exposure. Using its own MiXCR run on the RACE reads, TCRdb lists one record per CDR3 protein. Counted here are about 40,000 distinct CDR3 sequences, more than 9% occurring once; the ten biggest clones make up about 6%. This specimen was whole blood, taken in connection with sensitization to the hapten diphenylcyclopropenone (DPC). These receptors were obtained from a man aged 30-40 years with alopecia areata. Some clones in this sample may be carry-over from other donors' samples. Both conserved end residues are part of each CDR3. A D gene is named only where the DNA matches it firmly. Clone size is given for some rows only: seen once, a few or many times, or a class if the clone is expanded.

j_gene | d_gene | abundance | v_gene | CDR3nt | CDR3aa
TRBJ1-4 | NA | few | TRBV7-8 | TGTGCCAGCAGCCCCCGGTTCAGGGGCATAGCAACTAATGAAAAACTGTTTTTT | CASSPRFRGIATNEKLFF
TRBJ2-5 | TRBD2 | NA | TRBV12-3/TRBV12-4 | TGTGCCAGCAGTTTCGGCGGGGGGGTTCAAGAGACCCAGTACTTC | CASSFGGGVQETQYF
TRBJ2-2 | NA | NA | TRBV6-4 | TGTGCCAGCCGGAGTGAGGGGCACACCGGGGAGCTGTTTTTT | CASRSEGHTGELFF
TRBJ1-5 | TRBD1 | few | TRBV5-1 | TGCGCCAGCAGTCGGACAGGGGAGTCCGGTCAGCCCCAGCATTTT | CASSRTGESGQPQHF
TRBJ2-3 | NA | NA | TRBV2 | TGTGCCAGCAGTGAAGGGACGACGGGCACAGATACGCAGTATTTT | CASSEGTTGTDTQYF
TRBJ2-1 | NA | NA | TRBV7-6 | TGTGCCAGCAGCTTAGACCCAACGGGGCCGCCAGGGGATGAGCAGTTCTTC | CASSLDPTGPPGDEQFF
TRBJ2-2 | TRBD1 | few | TRBV28 | TGTGCCAGCAGTTTGGGACAGGGGGCGGGCACCGGGGAGCTGTTTTTT | CASSLGQGAGTGELFF
TRBJ1-5 | TRBD1 | many | TRBV7-8 | TGTGCCAGCAGCTTAACAGGGGGCGAGGGTCAGCCCCAGCATTTT | CASSLTGGEGQPQHF
TRBJ1-1 | TRBD1 | NA | TRBV5-1 | TGCGCCAGCAGCTTCCTCCGGACAGGGGTTCAAGGCACTGAAGCTTTCTTT | CASSFLRTGVQGTEAFF
TRBJ2-3 | NA | NA | TRBV5-4 | TGTGCCAGCAGCTATAGCGGAAATACAGATACGCAGTATTTT | CASSYSGNTDTQYF
TRBJ2-3 | NA | NA | TRBV20-1 | TGCAGTGCTAGAGAATACGATACGCAGTATTTT | CSAREYDTQYF